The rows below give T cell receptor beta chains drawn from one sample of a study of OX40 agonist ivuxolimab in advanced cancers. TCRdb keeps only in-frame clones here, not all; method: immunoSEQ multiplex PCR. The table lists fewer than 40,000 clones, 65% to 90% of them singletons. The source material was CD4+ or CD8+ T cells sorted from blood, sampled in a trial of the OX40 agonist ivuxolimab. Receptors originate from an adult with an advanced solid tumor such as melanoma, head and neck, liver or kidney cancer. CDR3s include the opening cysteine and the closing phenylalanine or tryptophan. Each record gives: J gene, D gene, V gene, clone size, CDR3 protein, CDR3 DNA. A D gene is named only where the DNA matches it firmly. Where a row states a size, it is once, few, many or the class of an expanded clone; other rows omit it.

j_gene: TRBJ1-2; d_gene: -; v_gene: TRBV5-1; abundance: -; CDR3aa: CASSLESAVSDGYTF; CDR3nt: TGCGCCAGCAGCTTGGAATCGGCAGTGTCGGATGGCTACACCTTC
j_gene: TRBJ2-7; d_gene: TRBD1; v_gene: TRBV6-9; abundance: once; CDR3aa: CASSYTGTGQYEQYF; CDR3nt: TGTGCCAGCAGTTATACCGGGACAGGTCAATACGAGCAGTACTTC
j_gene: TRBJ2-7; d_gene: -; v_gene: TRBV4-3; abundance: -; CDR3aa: CASSQGLPPGQQYF; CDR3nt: TGCGCCAGCAGCCAAGGCCTCCCCCCGGGACAGCAGTACTTC
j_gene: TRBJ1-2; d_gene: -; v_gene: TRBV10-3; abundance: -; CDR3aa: CAIRLEGGGAGYTF; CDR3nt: TGTGCCATTCGCCTTGAGGGGGGGGGAGCTGGCTACACCTTC
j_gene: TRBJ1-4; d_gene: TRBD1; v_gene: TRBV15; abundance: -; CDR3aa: CATSRDHKGAGDEKLFF; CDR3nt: TGTGCCACCAGCAGAGATCATAAGGGGGCTGGGGATGAAAAACTGTTTTTT
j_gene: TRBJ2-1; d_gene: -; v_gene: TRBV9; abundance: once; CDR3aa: CASSVDDLDEQFF; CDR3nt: TGTGCCAGCAGCGTAGATGATTTGGATGAGCAGTTCTTC
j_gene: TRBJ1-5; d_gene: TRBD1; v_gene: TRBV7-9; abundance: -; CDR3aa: CASSLGGTGVGNQPQHF; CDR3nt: TGTGCCAGCAGCTTAGGTGGGACAGGAGTTGGCAATCAGCCCCAGCATTTT
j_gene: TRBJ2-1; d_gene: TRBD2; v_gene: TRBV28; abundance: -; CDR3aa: CASSYRGLAVYNEQFF; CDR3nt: TGTGCCAGCAGTTATAGGGGACTAGCTGTCTACAATGAGCAGTTCTTC
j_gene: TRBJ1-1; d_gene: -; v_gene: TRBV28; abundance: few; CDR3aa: CASSPMNTEAFF; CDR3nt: TGTGCCAGCAGTCCTATGAACACTGAAGCTTTCTTT
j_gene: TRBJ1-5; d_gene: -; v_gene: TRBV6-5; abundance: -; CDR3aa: CASSPAFRNQPQHF; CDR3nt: TGTGCCAGCAGTCCGGCTTTTCGCAATCAGCCCCAGCATTTT
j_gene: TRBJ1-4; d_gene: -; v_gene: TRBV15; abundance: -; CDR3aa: CATSRDIGINEKLFF; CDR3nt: TGTGCCACCAGCAGAGATATAGGTATTAATGAAAAACTGTTTTTT
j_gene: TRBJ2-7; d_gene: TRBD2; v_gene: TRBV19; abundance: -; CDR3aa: CASSAGTSGSYEQYF; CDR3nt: TGTGCCAGTAGTGCCGGGACTAGCGGCTCCTACGAGCAGTACTTC
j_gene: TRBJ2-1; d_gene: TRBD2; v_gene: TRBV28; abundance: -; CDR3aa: CASSQLPFTSGRAGNEQFF; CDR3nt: TGTGCCAGCAGCCAACTCCCCTTCACTAGCGGGAGGGCGGGGAATGAGCAGTTCTTC
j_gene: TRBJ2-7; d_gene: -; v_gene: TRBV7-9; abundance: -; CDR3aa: CASSLDWYEQYF; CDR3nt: TGTGCCAGCAGCTTAGATTGGTACGAGCAGTACTTC
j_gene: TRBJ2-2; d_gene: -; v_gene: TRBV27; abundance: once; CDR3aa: CASSLSRAWNTGELFF; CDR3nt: TGTGCCAGCAGTTTAAGCCGGGCTTGGAACACCGGGGAGCTGTTTTTT
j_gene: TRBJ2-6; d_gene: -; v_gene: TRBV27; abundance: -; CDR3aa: CASSLQGWSGANVLTF; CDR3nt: TGTGCCAGCAGTTTACAGGGTTGGTCTGGGGCCAACGTCCTGACTTTC
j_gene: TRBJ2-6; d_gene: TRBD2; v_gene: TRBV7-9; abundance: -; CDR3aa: CASSLDRGEALSGANVLTF; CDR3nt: TGTGCCAGCAGCTTAGACCGGGGGGAGGCTCTCTCTGGGGCCAACGTCCTGACTTTC
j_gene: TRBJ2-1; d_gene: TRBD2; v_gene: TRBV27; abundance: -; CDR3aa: CASSLSAGGLNEQFF; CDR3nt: TGTGCCAGCAGTTTATCGGCGGGAGGGTTAAATGAGCAGTTCTTC
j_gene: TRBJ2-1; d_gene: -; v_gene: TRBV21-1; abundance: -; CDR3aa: CASSSNEQFF; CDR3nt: TGTGCCAGCAGCAGCAATGAGCAGTTCTTC
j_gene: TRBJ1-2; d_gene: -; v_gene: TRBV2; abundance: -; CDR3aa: CASSEPDTSNYGYTF; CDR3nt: TGTGCCAGCAGTGAGCCTGACACCTCTAACTATGGCTACACCTTC
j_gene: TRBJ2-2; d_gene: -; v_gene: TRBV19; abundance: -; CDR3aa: CASSFPEAPGELFF; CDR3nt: TGTGCCAGTAGTTTCCCGGAGGCTCCCGGGGAGCTGTTTTTT
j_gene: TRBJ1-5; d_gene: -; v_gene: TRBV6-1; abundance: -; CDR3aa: CAGKGAGDGNQPQHF; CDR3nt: TGTGCCGGAAAAGGGGCAGGGGACGGGAATCAGCCCCAGCATTTT
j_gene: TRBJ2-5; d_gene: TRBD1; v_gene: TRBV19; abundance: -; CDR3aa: CASSIGGQASQETQYF; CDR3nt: TGTGCCAGTAGTATAGGCGGACAGGCGTCCCAAGAGACCCAGTACTTC
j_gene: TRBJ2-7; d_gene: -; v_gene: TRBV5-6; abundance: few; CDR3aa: CASSLALRYYEQYF; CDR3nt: TGTGCCAGCAGCTTGGCCCTCCGCTACTACGAGCAGTACTTC
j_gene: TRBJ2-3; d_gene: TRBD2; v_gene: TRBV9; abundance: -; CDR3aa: CASSVDLLAGGTSTDTQYF; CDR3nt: TGTGCCAGCAGCGTAGATCTGCTAGCGGGAGGAACTAGCACAGATACGCAGTATTTT
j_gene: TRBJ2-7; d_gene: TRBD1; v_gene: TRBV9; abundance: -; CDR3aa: CASSVAGTGSYEQYF; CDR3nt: TGTGCCAGCAGCGTAGCGGGGACAGGCTCCTACGAGCAGTACTTC
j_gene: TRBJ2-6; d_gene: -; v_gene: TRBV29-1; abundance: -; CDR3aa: CSVETRANVLTF; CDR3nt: TGCAGCGTGGAAACCCGGGCCAACGTCCTGACTTTC
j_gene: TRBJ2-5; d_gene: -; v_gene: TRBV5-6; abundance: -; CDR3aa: CASSLRPGDVVETQYF; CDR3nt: TGTGCCAGCAGCTTGAGGCCAGGAGATGTAGTAGAGACCCAGTACTTC
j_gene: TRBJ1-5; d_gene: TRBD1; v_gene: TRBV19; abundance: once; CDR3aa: CASSPRGRKDQPQHF; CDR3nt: TGTGCCAGTAGTCCCAGGGGGCGAAAGGACCAGCCCCAGCATTTT
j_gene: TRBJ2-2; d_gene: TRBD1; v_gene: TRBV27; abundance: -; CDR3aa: CASTPGQITGELFF; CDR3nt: TGTGCCAGCACACCGGGACAGATCACCGGGGAGCTGTTTTTT
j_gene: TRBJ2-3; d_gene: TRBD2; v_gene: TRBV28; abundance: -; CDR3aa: CASSALAGTDTQYF; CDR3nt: TGTGCCAGCAGTGCACTAGCGGGAACAGATACGCAGTATTTT
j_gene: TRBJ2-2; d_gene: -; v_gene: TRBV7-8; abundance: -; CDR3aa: CASSLAPQGRTGELFF; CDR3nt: TGTGCCAGCAGCTTAGCGCCGCAGGGGAGGACCGGGGAGCTGTTTTTT
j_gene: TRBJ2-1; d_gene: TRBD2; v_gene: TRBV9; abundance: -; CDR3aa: CASSVASGTYNEQFF; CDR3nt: TGTGCCAGCAGCGTAGCTAGCGGTACTTACAATGAGCAGTTCTTC
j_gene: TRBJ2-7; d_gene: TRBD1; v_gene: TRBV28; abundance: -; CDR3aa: CASSLSDRGPSYEQYF; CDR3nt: TGTGCCAGCAGTTTATCCGACAGGGGACCCTCCTACGAGCAGTACTTC
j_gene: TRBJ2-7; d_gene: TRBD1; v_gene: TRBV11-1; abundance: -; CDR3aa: CASSLEGTGYEQYF; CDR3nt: TGTGCCAGCAGCTTAGAGGGGACAGGCTACGAGCAGTACTTC
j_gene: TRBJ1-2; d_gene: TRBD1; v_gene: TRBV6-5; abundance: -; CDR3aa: CASSYSTRGQGGYTF; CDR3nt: TGTGCCAGCAGTTACTCGACCAGGGGGCAAGGCGGCTACACCTTC